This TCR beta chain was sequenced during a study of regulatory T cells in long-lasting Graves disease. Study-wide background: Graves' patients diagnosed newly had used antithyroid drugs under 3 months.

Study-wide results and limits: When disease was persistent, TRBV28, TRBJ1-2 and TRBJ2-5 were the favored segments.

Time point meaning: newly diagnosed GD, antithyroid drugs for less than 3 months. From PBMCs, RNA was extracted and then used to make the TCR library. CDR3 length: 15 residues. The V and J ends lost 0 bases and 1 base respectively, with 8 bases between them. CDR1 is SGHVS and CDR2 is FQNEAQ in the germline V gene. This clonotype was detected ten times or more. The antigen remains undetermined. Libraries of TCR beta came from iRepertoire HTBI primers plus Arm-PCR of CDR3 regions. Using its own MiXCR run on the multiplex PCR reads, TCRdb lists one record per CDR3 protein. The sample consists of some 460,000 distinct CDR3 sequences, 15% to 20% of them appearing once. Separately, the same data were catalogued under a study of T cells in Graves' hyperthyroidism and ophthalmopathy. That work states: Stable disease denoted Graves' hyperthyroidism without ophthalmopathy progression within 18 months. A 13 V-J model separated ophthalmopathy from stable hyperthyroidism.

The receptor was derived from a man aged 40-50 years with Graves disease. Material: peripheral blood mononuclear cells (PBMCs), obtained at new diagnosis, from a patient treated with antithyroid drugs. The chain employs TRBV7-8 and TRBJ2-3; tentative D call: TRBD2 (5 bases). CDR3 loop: CASSLALGGTDTQYF. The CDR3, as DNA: TGTGCCAGCAGCTTAGCTCTCGGGGGCACAGATACGCAGTATTTT.